This T cell receptor beta chain was identified during a study of blood T cell repertoires in COVID-19. CDR3 length equals 12 residues. V lost 0 bases to trimming and J lost 7 bases, with 4 bases between them. CDR1 and CDR2 from the germline V gene are SGDLS and YYNGEE. Method: immunoSEQ multiplex PCR; TCRdb's copy keeps in-frame clones and lacks some. In the table there are 150,000 to 250,000 clones, 80% to 85% of which are singletons. Sequenced: PBMCs or T cells enriched from blood (not recorded which). The TCR comes from a man aged 40-55 years who had recovered from COVID-19. The rearrangement links TRBV9 to TRBJ1-4; D gene unclear. CDR3 loop: CASSVGAEKLFF. The CDR3 DNA sequence: TGTGCCAGCAGCGTAGGGGCTGAAAAACTGTTTTTT.